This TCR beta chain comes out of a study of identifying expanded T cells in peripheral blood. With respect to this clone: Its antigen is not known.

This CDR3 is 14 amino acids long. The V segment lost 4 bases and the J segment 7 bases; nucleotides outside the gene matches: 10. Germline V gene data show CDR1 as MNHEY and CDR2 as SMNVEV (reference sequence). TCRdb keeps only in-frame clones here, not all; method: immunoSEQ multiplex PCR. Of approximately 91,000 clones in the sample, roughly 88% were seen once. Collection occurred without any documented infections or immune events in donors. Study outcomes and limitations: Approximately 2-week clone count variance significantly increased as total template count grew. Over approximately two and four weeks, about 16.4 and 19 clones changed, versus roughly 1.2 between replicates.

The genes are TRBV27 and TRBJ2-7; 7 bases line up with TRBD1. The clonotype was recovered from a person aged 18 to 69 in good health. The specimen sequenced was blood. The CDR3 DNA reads TGTGCCAGCAGTTGGGGACAGAGGGATGGGGAGCAGTACTTC. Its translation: CASSWGQRDGEQYF.